This is a list of T cell receptor beta chains from one sample in a study of cytomegalovirus exposure and HLA in healthy donors. Generated by immunoSEQ multiplex PCR, the TCRdb table keeps only in-frame clones and is missing some. The table has around 140,000 clones, around 73% seen once. Sequences were obtained from PBMCs. These receptors came from a female donor in good health and CMV-seronegative. Both conserved end residues are part of each CDR3. Each record gives: D gene, V gene, clone size, J gene, CDR3 protein, CDR3 DNA. D genes are given only for firm matches. Some rows have no size entry. The others give once, few or many, or a class for an expanded clone.

NA,TRBV6-6,NA,TRBJ1-3,CASSSGLGNTIYF,TGTGCCAGCAGTTCAGGGCTTGGAAACACCATATATTTT
NA,TRBV10-2,NA,TRBJ2-7,CASSDGAHGFF,TGCGCCAGCAGTGATGGGGCCCACGGATTCTTC
NA,TRBV6-5,NA,TRBJ1-5,CASSYLMSQPQHF,TGTGCCAGCAGTTACCTAATGAGTCAGCCCCAGCATTTT
NA,TRBV4-2,NA,TRBJ1-2,CASSQDAGGNYGYTF,TGTGCCAGCAGCCAAGATGCAGGTGGGAACTATGGCTACACCTTC
NA,TRBV7-9,NA,TRBJ2-2,CASGEVNRGTTGELFF,TGTGCCAGCGGGGAGGTAAACAGGGGAACCACCGGGGAGCTGTTTTTT
NA,TRBV6-6,NA,TRBJ1-1,CASSSSPTGWTTEAFF,TGTGCCAGCAGTTCCTCCCCGACAGGTTGGACCACTGAAGCTTTCTTT
NA,TRBV19,NA,TRBJ1-1,CASTFAGRETEAFF,TGTGCCAGTACCTTCGCAGGGAGGGAGACTGAAGCTTTCTTT
NA,TRBV9,NA,TRBJ1-1,CASSVRIGAEAFF,TGTGCCAGCAGCGTTAGGATCGGGGCTGAAGCTTTCTTT
TRBD1,TRBV4-1,few,TRBJ2-7,CASSQFFGQGRDEQYF,TGCGCCAGCAGCCAATTTTTCGGACAGGGGCGTGACGAGCAGTACTTC
TRBD2,TRBV5-6,few,TRBJ2-7,CASSLRLAGAFSGEQYF,TGTGCCAGCAGCCTCAGACTAGCGGGGGCCTTCTCAGGCGAGCAGTACTTC
NA,TRBV27,NA,TRBJ1-2,CASSKAIQGHYGYTF,TGTGCCAGCAGTAAGGCCATCCAGGGGCACTATGGCTACACCTTC
NA,TRBV21-1,NA,TRBJ1-1,CASSSTSLTAMNTEVFF,TGTGCCAGCAGCTCAACATCCCTGACAGCTATGAACACTGAAGTTTTCTTT
NA,TRBV9,few,TRBJ1-2,CASSVLPEGGGRSYTF,TGTGCCAGCAGCGTATTGCCGGAAGGGGGGGGCAGGAGCTACACCTTC
TRBD2,TRBV7-9,once,TRBJ2-5,CASSREGGGASGTQYF,TGTGCCAGCAGCAGAGAGGGCGGGGGGGCCTCAGGGACCCAGTACTTC
NA,TRBV11-2,NA,TRBJ1-4,CASRPPGVGEKLFF,TGTGCCAGCAGACCGCCAGGGGTTGGGGAAAAACTGTTTTTT
NA,TRBV27,NA,TRBJ1-3,CASSLSPGGFSGNTIYF,TGTGCCAGCAGTTTATCTCCGGGAGGGTTTTCTGGAAACACCATATATTTT
TRBD1,TRBV9,few,TRBJ1-2,CASSALFTTGGNGYTF,TGTGCCAGCAGCGCCCTCTTCACGACAGGGGGGAATGGCTACACCTTC
NA,TRBV25-1,NA,TRBJ1-2,CASSKMDSNYGYTF,TGTGCCAGCAGTAAGATGGACAGCAACTATGGCTACACCTTC
TRBD2,TRBV7-8,once,TRBJ2-3,CASSPSASGSYTQYF,TGTGCCAGCAGCCCTAGCGCTAGCGGGAGTTATACGCAGTATTTT
TRBD1,TRBV5-5,NA,TRBJ2-7,CASSWDRSYEQYF,TGTGCCAGCAGCTGGGACAGGAGCTACGAGCAGTACTTC
NA,TRBV29-1,NA,TRBJ1-1,CSVSKSGLLSEAFF,TGCAGCGTGAGCAAATCAGGGTTACTATCTGAAGCTTTCTTT
NA,TRBV6-6,NA,TRBJ2-3,CASSYYSSLALGQYF,TGTGCCAGCAGTTACTACTCCTCTCTTGCTCTTGGGCAGTATTTT